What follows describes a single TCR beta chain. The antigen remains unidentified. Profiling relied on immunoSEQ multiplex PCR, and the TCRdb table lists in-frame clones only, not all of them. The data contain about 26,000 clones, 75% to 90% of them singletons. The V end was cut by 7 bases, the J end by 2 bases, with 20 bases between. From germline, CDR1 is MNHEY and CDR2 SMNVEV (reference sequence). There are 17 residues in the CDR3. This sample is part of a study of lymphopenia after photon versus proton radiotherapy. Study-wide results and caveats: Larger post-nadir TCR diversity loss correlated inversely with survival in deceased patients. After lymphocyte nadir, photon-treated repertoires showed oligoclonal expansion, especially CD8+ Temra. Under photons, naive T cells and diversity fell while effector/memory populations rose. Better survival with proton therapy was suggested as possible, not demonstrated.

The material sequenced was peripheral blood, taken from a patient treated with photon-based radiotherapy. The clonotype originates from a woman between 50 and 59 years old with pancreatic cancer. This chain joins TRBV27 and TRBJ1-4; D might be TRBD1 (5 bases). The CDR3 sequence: CASKLRAGRKTNEKLFF. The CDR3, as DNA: TGTGCCAGCAAGTTACGGGCAGGGCGCAAGACTAATGAAAAACTGTTTTTT. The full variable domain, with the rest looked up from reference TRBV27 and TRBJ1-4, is EAQVTQNPRYLITVTGKKLTVTCSQNMNHEYMSWYRQDPGLGLRQIYYSMNVEVTDKGDVPEGYKVSRKEKRNFPLILESPSPNQTSLYFCASKLRAGRKTNEKLFFGSGTQLSVL.